The entry that follows covers one T cell receptor (beta chain) sequence. The data were obtained in a study of shared T cell receptors in the human thymus. Generated by immunoSEQ multiplex PCR, the TCRdb table keeps only in-frame clones and is missing some. The table lists 640,000 or so clones, approximately 89% of them singletons. Looked up from germline, CDR1 is LNHNV and CDR2 is YYDKDF (reference sequence). The J segment lost 3 bases and the V segment lost 2 bases, leaving 12 bases of the junction unmatched. CDR3 size: 18 residues. The same sample was also studied in work on human thymus T cells. That work states: Resections were taken during corrective heart surgery, and the thymus tissue came from these.

The chain carries TRBV15 and TRBJ2-3; 9 positions match TRBD2. The TCR comes from a boy younger than two with a congenital heart defect. Sequenced: thymocytes. CDR3 sequence: CATSRNDLSGSLTDTQYF. The CDR3 coding sequence is TGTGCCACCAGCAGAAATGACCTTAGCGGGAGCTTGACAGATACGCAGTATTTT.